The next 23 T cell receptor beta chains were all read from a single sample in a study of T cell clonality in common variable immunodeficiency. The protocol was immunoSEQ multiplex PCR, while the TCRdb copy is restricted to in-frame clones and leaves out a portion. This sample has approximately 44,000 clones, each found more than once. Sequencing used peripheral blood mononuclear cells. These receptor sequences come from a person aged 18 to 70 in good health.

This clone has a count of ten or more. The read comes to an end 3 residues before the CDR3 does, leaving the germline J gene to fill in the end. The chain recombines TRBV5-1 with TRBJ1-2; 8 positions agree with TRBD1. Unmatched junction bases numbered 13, after V lost 0 bases and J lost 3 bases. Germline assignment: CDR1 SGHRS and CDR2 YFSETQ. The CDR3 has 18 amino acids. CDR3 residues: CASSLEAVTGGSDYGYTF. The DNA read from the CDR3 is TGCGCCAGCAGCTTGGAAGCCGTCACAGGGGGATCGGACTATGGC.

This clone appeared many times. The read ends 3 residues before the CDR3 terminus; that terminus is restored from the germline J gene. The chain is built from TRBV7-9 and TRBJ1-4, with D uncertain. Trimming left V 7 bases short and J 2 bases short, with 14 bases between. The CDR3 length is 15 residues. Germline CDR1 is SEHNR and CDR2 is FQNEAQ (reference sequence). The CDR3 bases that were read are TGTGCCAGCATCGTAGGAGAGGGCACTAATGAAAAA. It is translated as CASIVGEGTNEK. The entire CDR3 sequence reads CASIVGEGTNEKLFF.

In this sample, this clone turned up many times. The read comes to an end 3 residues before the CDR3 does, leaving the germline J gene to fill in the end. The rearrangement links TRBV6-4 to TRBJ2-3; TRBD1 matches at 7 bases. The CDR3 is made up of 14 amino acids. CDR1 MRHNA and CDR2 SNTAGT come from the germline V gene. Trimming at V came to 3 bases and at J to 8 bases, leaving 8 bases not matched to a gene. The covered CDR3 bases are TGTGCCAGCAGTGAAGGGACAGCTGCTGGTACG. It translates to CASSEGTAAGT. The entire CDR3 protein reads CASSEGTAAGTQYF.

A note on this clone: The read terminates 3 residues before the CDR3 end, so the remaining end is supplied by the germline J gene. The rearrangement uses TRBV7-6 and TRBJ2-2, with 15 nucleotides matching TRBD2. The CDR3 loop spans 17 amino acids. The germline V gene encodes CDR1 SGHVS and CDR2 FNYEAQ. V dropped 5 bases and J dropped 7; count of bases not matched to a gene: 8. The CDR3 region is CASSPGLAGGRDGELFF. Partial CDR3 DNA: TGTGCCAGCAGCCCCGGACTAGCGGGAGGGCGGGACGGGGAG.

This clone was seen many times. The read ends 3 residues before the CDR3 terminus; that terminus is restored from the germline J gene. The chain couples TRBV5-1 to TRBJ2-6; no reliable D call. The V end was cut by 7 bases, the J end by 0 bases, with 8 bases between. Per the germline V gene, CDR1 is SGHRS and CDR2 is YFSETQ. This CDR3 is built from 14 residues. Incomplete CDR3 DNA: TGCGCCAGCTTAGATGTCTCTGGGGCCAACGTC. Protein sequence: CASLDVSGANV. The CDR3 reads in full as CASLDVSGANVLTF.

About this clone: Read sequence stops 3 residues before the CDR3 end, and the germline J gene provides the missing end. The J gene is TRBJ1-2, the V gene TRBV7-9; TRBD1 aligns across 8 bases. The germline gives CDR1 SEHNR, CDR2 FQNEAQ (reference sequence). CDR3 length equals 11 residues. The CDR3 loop reads CASSAGDRYTF. CDR3 bases read: TGTGCCAGCAGCGCTGGGGACAGG.

This clone was seen many times. Sequencing ends 3 residues short of the CDR3 end; the germline J gene provides the rest. The genes are TRBV12-3 or TRBV12-4 and TRBJ2-2; 7 bases are shared with TRBD1. The CDR3 length is 14 residues. J lost 5 bases, V lost 7 bases, and 7 bases had no gene match. The sequenced part of the CDR3 DNA is TGTGCCAGCACCCCGAGGGGGCGGACCGGGGAG. This sequence encodes CASTPRGRTGE. The entire CDR3 is CASTPRGRTGELFF.

Ten or more counts support this clone. The CDR3 here is CASSVGGGLGYGYTF. CDR3 DNA (partial): TGTGCCAGCAGCGTAGGTGGGGGACTTGGCTATGGC. J is TRBJ1-2 and V is TRBV9, with TRBD1 as a possible D gene (5 bases). Read data end 3 residues before the CDR3 end; the end is taken from the germline J gene. V was shortened by 0 bases and J by 4 bases, with 13 bases between the two germline ends. Germline V gives CDR1 SGDLS, CDR2 YYNGEE. The CDR3 has 15 amino acids.

Many counts were recorded for this clone. Sequencing ends 3 residues short of the CDR3 end; the germline J gene provides the rest. This chain links TRBV19 with TRBJ1-2; a possible D gene is TRBD1 (5 bases). The CDR3 totals 19 residues. V was pared by 7 bases and J by 4 bases, with 31 bases between. Germline values: CDR1 LNHDA, CDR2 SQIVND (reference sequence). The CDR3 loop reads CASMGPGEPKGGTFYGYTF. CDR3 DNA (partial): TGTGCCAGTATGGGGCCGGGGGAGCCAAAAGGAGGAACCTTCTATGGC.

This clone was seen ten or more times. Read sequence stops 3 residues before the CDR3 end, and the germline J gene provides the missing end. The chain recombines TRBV5-6 with TRBJ1-2; D remains ambiguous. The CDR3 is made up of 13 amino acids. V lost 0 bases and J lost 7, with 10 bases in between. Germline V gene sequence: CDR1 SGHDT, CDR2 YYEEEE. The CDR3 DNA, read in part, is TGTGCCAGCAGCTTGGGTCAAGCCCTTGGC. This sequence encodes CASSLGQALG. The CDR3 as a whole reads CASSLGQALGYTF.

Ten or more counts support this clone. The read terminates 3 residues ahead of where the CDR3 ends, so the germline J gene completes it. The chain couples TRBV28 to TRBJ2-3, with 9 bases aligning to TRBD1. Looked up from germline, CDR1 is MDHEN and CDR2 is SYDVKM. The CDR3 has 16 amino acids. V lost 4 bases, J lost 5 bases, and 10 bases stayed unmatched. This CDR3 is CASSSPGTGTKDTQYF. The covered CDR3 bases are TGTGCCAGCAGTTCCCCCGGGACAGGGACGAAAGATACG. Full variable domain (remainder filled in from reference TRBV28 and TRBJ2-3): DVKVTQSSRYLVKRTGEKVFLECVQDMDHENMFWYRQDPGLGLRLIYFSYDVKMKEKGDIPEGYSVSREKKERFSLILESASTNQTSMYLCASSSPGTGTKDTQYFGPGTRLTVL.

This clone was seen ten or more times. The read falls 3 residues short of the CDR3 end, and the missing part is taken from the germline J gene. The chain recombines TRBV19 with TRBJ2-3; TRBD2 matches 8 bases. Germline assignment: CDR1 LNHDA and CDR2 SQIVND (reference sequence). The CDR3 is 14 amino acids. V lost 10 bases and J lost 2; bases outside the gene matches: 8. The CDR3 bases that were read are TGTGCCACCGCGGGAGCGGGAGACACAGATACG. Translating it yields CATAGAGDTDT. The whole CDR3 reads CATAGAGDTDTQYF.

The table lists this clone with many counts. The CDR3 is cut off 3 residues early in the read; its end comes from the germline J gene. The chain employs TRBV4-2 and TRBJ2-1; 11 nucleotides line up with TRBD2. J was trimmed by 3 bases and V by 8 bases; bases with no gene match: 12. This CDR3 contains 17 residues. Per germline, CDR1 LGHNA and CDR2 YNFKEQ. CDR3 residues: CASGLAGGSTHYNEQFF. Partial CDR3 DNA: TGTGCCAGCGGCCTAGCGGGAGGTTCCACTCACTACAATGAG.

This clone was picked up many times. The read finishes 3 residues shy of the CDR3 end, and the germline J gene is used to complete it. V and J are TRBV4-1 and TRBJ1-3; TRBD1 aligns across 10 bases. J gave up 5 bases and V 1 base, and 5 bases lay outside the gene matches. CDR3 length: 16 residues. CDR1 is MGHRA, CDR2 YSYEKL, per germline. The chain's CDR3 is CASSQGRQGARNTIYF. CDR3 DNA, as far as it was read: TGCGCCAGCAGCCAAGGGAGACAGGGGGCTCGAAACACC.

At least ten counts were recorded for this clone. Read data end 3 residues before the CDR3 end; the end is taken from the germline J gene. The identical CDR3 is also encoded by other nucleotide sequences in the sample. V usage is TRBV5-6 and J usage is TRBJ1-2; weak D call: TRBD1 (6 bases). Germline V gene sequence: CDR1 SGHDT, CDR2 YYEEEE. CDR3 size: 14 residues. Trimming shortened V by 0 bases and J by 2 bases, and 8 bases separated the two germline ends. This CDR3 is CASSLVGQNYGYTF. The CDR3 DNA, read in part, is TGTGCCAGCAGCTTGGTCGGACAGAACTATGGC.

A remark on this clone: The read falls 3 residues short of the CDR3 end, and the missing part is taken from the germline J gene. The chain uses TRBV11-3 and TRBJ2-7; the D is unclear. Trimming took 1 base from V and 6 from J, leaving 4 bases between them. Germline CDR1 and CDR2: SGHNT and YENEEA. This CDR3 is built from 11 residues. The CDR3 loop is CASSLAGEQYF. The CDR3 bases that were read are TGTGCCAGCAGCTTAGCGGGCGAG.

This clone was counted at least ten times. With the read ending 3 residues before the CDR3 end, the germline J gene is used to fill in that end. The chain joins TRBV20-1 to TRBJ1-2, with a weak D call TRBD1 (6 bases). Trimming cost V 4 bases and J 4 bases, with 16 bases left between them. CDR1 DFQATT and CDR2 SNEGSKA come from the germline V gene (reference sequence). The CDR3 is made up of 14 amino acids. Incomplete CDR3 DNA: TGCAGTGCTACCCGTGGGGGGGCAGGCTATGGC. This translates into CSATRGGAGYG. The CDR3 reads in full as CSATRGGAGYGYTF.

In this sample, this clone turned up many times. Germline and junction disagree at one end, which may indicate a read error. The read falls 3 residues short of the CDR3 end, and the missing part is taken from the germline J gene. The chain recombines TRBV4-2 with TRBJ1-2; 10 bases align to TRBD1. This CDR3 is 14 amino acids long. CDR1 is LGHNA, CDR2 YNFKEQ, per germline. The CDR3 loop reads CASSQGTGDYGYTF. CDR3 DNA (partial): TGCGCCAGCAGCCAAGGGACAGGGGACTATGGC.

This clone was seen repeatedly, ten times or more. The read ends 3 residues before the CDR3 terminus; that terminus is restored from the germline J gene. V is TRBV28 and J is TRBJ2-7; D might be TRBD2 (5 bases). CDR3 length: 14 amino acids. The V gene lost 5 bases and the J gene lost 4 bases, with 15 bases spanning the gap. Germline values: CDR1 MDHEN, CDR2 SYDVKM. The CDR3 bases that were read are TGTGCCAGCAGTCTCGGACTGGTCGAATACGAG. The encoded protein is CASSLGLVEYE. Given in full, the CDR3 is CASSLGLVEYEQYF.

This clone occurred many times. One end of the junction is discordant with germline, which a read error may explain. The read ends 3 residues early relative to the CDR3; the germline J gene fills the gap. The chain uses TRBV30 and TRBJ2-5; 8 nucleotides line up with TRBD2. This CDR3 is 16 amino acids long. CDR1 GTSNPN and CDR2 SVGIG come from the germline V gene (reference sequence). The CDR3 sequence is CASSPGTRRGRETQYF. CDR3 DNA, as far as it was read: TGTGCCTCGAGTCCCGGGACTAGGCGGGGGAGAGAGACC.

This clone was found many times. Read data end 3 residues before the CDR3 end; the end is taken from the germline J gene. J is TRBJ1-4 and V is TRBV4-1; 8 bases align to TRBD1. Germline CDR1 is MGHRA and CDR2 is YSYEKL. V was pared by 4 bases and J by 7 bases, with 5 bases of the junction left unmatched. The CDR3 has 14 amino acids. CDR3 amino acids: CASSPTGEAEKLFF. The sequenced part of the CDR3 DNA is TGCGCCAGCAGCCCGACAGGGGAGGCTGAAAAA.

This clone was counted at least ten times. The read ends 3 residues shy of where the CDR3 ends; the end is completed using the germline J gene. The chain employs TRBV28 and TRBJ2-7, with TRBD2 matching over 10 bases. The J segment lost 6 bases and the V segment lost 6 bases, leaving 8 bases of the junction unmatched. CDR1 and CDR2 (germline): MDHEN, SYDVKM. CDR3 size: 14 residues. The CDR3 protein is CASRPGLAGVEQYF. The covered CDR3 bases are TGTGCCAGCAGACCTGGGCTAGCGGGAGTCGAG.

In this sample, this clone turned up many times. The CDR3 is cut off 3 residues early in the read; its end comes from the germline J gene. J is TRBJ1-2 and V is TRBV7-9; 7 nucleotides match TRBD1. V was pared by 1 base and J by 5 bases, with 4 bases of the junction left unmatched. Germline CDR1 reads SEHNR; CDR2 reads FQNEAQ (reference sequence). The CDR3 length is 14 residues. CDR3 DNA (partial): TGTGCCAGCAGCTTAGGAACAGGGGCGTATGGC. This codes for CASSLGTGAYG. The complete CDR3 protein is CASSLGTGAYGYTF.